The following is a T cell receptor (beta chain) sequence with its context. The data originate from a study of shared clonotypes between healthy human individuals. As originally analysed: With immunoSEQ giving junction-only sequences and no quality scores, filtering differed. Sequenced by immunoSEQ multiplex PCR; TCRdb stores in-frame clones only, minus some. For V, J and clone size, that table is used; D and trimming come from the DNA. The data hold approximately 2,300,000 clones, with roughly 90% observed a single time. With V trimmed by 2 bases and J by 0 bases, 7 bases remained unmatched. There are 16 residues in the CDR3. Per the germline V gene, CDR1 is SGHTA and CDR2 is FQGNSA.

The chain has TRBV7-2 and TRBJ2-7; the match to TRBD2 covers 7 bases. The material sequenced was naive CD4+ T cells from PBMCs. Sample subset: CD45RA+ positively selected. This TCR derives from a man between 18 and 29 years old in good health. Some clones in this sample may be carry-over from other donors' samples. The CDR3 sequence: CASSLRASGSSYEQYF. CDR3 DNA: TGTGCCAGCAGCTTAAGGGCTAGCGGTAGCTCCTACGAGCAGTACTTC.